This T cell receptor (beta chain) was sequenced during a study of T cell responses to AZD1222 COVID-19 vaccine (dated by TCRdb to the early 2020s). For context, the study as a whole: Because spike-specific TCR depth and breadth did not differ between the two schedules, AZD1222 recipients who got a second dose at roughly 4 weeks were pooled with those who got a second dose at roughly 12 weeks. A total of more than 230 trial participants underwent TCR sequencing, of whom more than 200 had received two doses of AZD1222 and some 25 had received two doses of the MenACWY control vaccine. Trial participants were enrolled by age into 18-55, 56-69 and 70-plus year subgroups, with about 150, 28 and 57 TCR-sequenced participants respectively.

As regards this clone: Its antigen has not been determined. Base qualities are not provided; no much larger clone lies one nucleotide away.

Sample time point, as interpreted from the label and publication: baseline before first vaccination. Vaccinee samples came from UK trials COV001 and COV002, including a single-blind randomized controlled phase 2/3 trial of AZD1222 (ChAdOx1 nCoV-19) in healthy adults. For TCRbeta chain sequencing, PBMC samples were collected from trial participants at day 0 and at day 28 after the second dose. The CDR3 regions of human TCRbeta chains were analyzed by immunosequencing. In the authors' own workflow: TCRs in the repertoires were matched against a reference library of SARS-CoV-2-specific TCRs that had been generated with the MIRA antigen-specificity platform. Breadth was defined as the fraction of unique TCRs that were SARS-CoV-2-associated. Depth was defined as the fraction of total T cells that were SARS-CoV-2-associated. Using the MIRA data, every spike-specific TCR was mapped to the spike region that the TCR reacted to and assigned to either a CD4 or a CD8 class. Log10-transformed breadth and depth values were compared by one-way ANOVA with Sidak's multiple comparisons tests. TCRdb retrieved this table from immuneACCESS and kept in-frame rearrangements only. Not all clones are present; in checked studies, unresolved V genes account for under half, and no reason is known for the remainder. Clone size and V and J calls were adopted from that table, with D and trimming inferred from the DNA. Here the sample has over 100,000 clones; 89% occur a single time. The ten most abundant clones make up roughly 6.3% of the sample.

Study-wide conclusions, independent of this receptor: Only 5 to 7 AZD1222 recipients were SARS-CoV-2 seropositive at baseline, limiting conclusions about previously exposed vaccinees. Participants were mostly white British and included more females than males, and it was suggested by the authors that clonal diversity may have been underestimated. CD4 TCRs associated with the vaccine covered the entire spike protein, and the dominant responses were in regions 160-218 and 743-854. In the small 56-69-year group, the increase in depth fell short of significance, most likely because of low power. Because no day 14 peak-response samples were available, the repertoires could be characterized only after the peak T cell response. Spike-specific TCR breadth and depth rose significantly after two AZD1222 doses compared with day 0 and with MenACWY recipients. Nearly half of unique spike-specific TCRs reportedly recognized epitopes outside regions mutated in the B.1.351 and B.1.1.7 variants.

Relative to germline, V is 3 bases shorter and J is 11 bases shorter, with 22 bases between their ends. The germline V gene (reference sequence) sets CDR1 to SEHNR and CDR2 to FQNEAQ. The CDR3 starts with the cysteine, ends with the phenylalanine, and has 15 residues. CDR3 DNA is the only sequence kept; it has 45 bases, read in frame from the first base. Rearrangement joined TRBV7-9 to TRBJ1-2, with the D segment identity uncertain. The sequencing here drew on peripheral blood, taken on day 0 of AZD1222 vaccination. The origin of this receptor is an adult in good health. The CDR3 is CASSLGRQRENSYTF. Read as DNA, the sequence is TGTGCCAGCAGCTTGGGTAGGCAAAGGGAGAATTCGTACACCTTC.